This TCR beta chain was captured by sequencing in a study of OX40 agonist ivuxolimab in advanced cancers. Overall study findings and caveats: On average, CD8+ T cells showed a greater number of expanded clones than CD4+.

Here immunoSEQ multiplex PCR was the method, and the copy in TCRdb shows in-frame clones only, minus some. The sample shows roughly 40,000 clones, about 88% of them seen only once. Of note for this clone: Its antigen is not identified.

The sampling schedule covered blood at baseline, cycle 4 day 1, and cycle 7 day 1. CDR1 and CDR2 from the germline V gene are MDHEN and SYDVKM. The CDR3 runs to 16 residues. The ends lost 2 bases at V and 5 bases at J; junction bases unmatched: 8. The sequence came from an adult with an advanced solid tumor such as melanoma, head and neck, liver or kidney cancer. This rearrangement joins TRBV28 to TRBJ2-5; 10 positions agree with TRBD1. The input for sequencing was CD4+ or CD8+ T cells sorted from blood, taken in a trial of the OX40 agonist ivuxolimab. The CDR3 protein is CASSLLGQGGAETQYF. In DNA form, the CDR3 reads TGTGCCAGCAGTTTACTTGGACAGGGGGGGGCTGAGACCCAGTACTTC.